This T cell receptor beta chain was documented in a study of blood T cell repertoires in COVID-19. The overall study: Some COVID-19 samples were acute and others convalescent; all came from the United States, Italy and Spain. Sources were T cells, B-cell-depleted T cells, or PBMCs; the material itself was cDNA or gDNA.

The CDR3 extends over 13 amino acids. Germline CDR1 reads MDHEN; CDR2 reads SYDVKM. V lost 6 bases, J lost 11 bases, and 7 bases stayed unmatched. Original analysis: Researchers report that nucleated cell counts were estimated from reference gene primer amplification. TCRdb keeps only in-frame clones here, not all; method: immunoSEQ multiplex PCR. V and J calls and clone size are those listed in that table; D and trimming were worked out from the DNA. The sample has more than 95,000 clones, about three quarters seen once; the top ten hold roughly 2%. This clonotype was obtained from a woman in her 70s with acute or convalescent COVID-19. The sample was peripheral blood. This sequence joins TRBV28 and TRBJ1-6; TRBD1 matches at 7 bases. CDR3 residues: CASRQGWAPPLHF. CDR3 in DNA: TGTGCCAGCAGACAGGGGTGGGCTCCACCCCTCCACTTT. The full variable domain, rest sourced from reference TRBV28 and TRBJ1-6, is DVKVTQSSRYLVKRTGEKVFLECVQDMDHENMFWYRQDPGLGLRLIYFSYDVKMKEKGDIPEGYSVSREKKERFSLILESASTNQTSMYLCASRQGWAPPLHFGNGTRLTVT.